The next 10 T cell receptor beta chains were all read from a single sample in a study of blood T cell repertoires in COVID-19. TCRdb's table, derived via immunoSEQ multiplex PCR, lists solely in-frame clones and lacks some. The sample shows approximately 31,000 clones, roughly nine tenths of them seen only once. The sequencing input was peripheral blood. The origin of the receptors is a man in his fifties or sixties with acute or convalescent COVID-19.

This rearrangement joins TRBV30 to TRBJ2-7; 7 bases fit TRBD2. Losses at the gene ends were 0 bases for V and 2 bases for J; bases not matched to a gene: 4. CDR1 and CDR2 from the germline V gene are GTSNPN and SVGIG (reference sequence). The CDR3 sequence is 14 residues long. The CDR3 DNA follows: TGTGCCTGGAGTGTGTTAGCGGGCCCCTACGAGCAGTACTTC. It codes for CAWSVLAGPYEQYF.

V usage is TRBV19 and J usage is TRBJ2-2; TRBD1 might be the D (5 bases). CDR3 length: 11 amino acids. Trimming took off 11 bases at V and 6 bases at J, with 10 bases between the two ends. Germline CDR1 is LNHDA and CDR2 is SQIVND (reference sequence). The CDR3 sequence: CASTTAGELFF. CDR3 bases: TGTGCCTCGACGACAGCCGGGGAGCTGTTTTTT.

The rearrangement uses TRBV9 and TRBJ2-1, with 9 bases that match TRBD2. The CDR3 loop spans 16 amino acids. The junction had 9 bases not matched to a gene; V was cut back by 2 bases and J by 6 bases. Per the germline V gene, CDR1 is SGDLS and CDR2 is YYNGEE. The CDR3 coding sequence is TGTGCCAGCAGCGTGGGTCTAGCGGGATGGGCCAATGAGCAGTTCTTC. Its translation: CASSVGLAGWANEQFF.

The chain joins TRBV9 to TRBJ1-1; weak D call: TRBD1 (6 bases). This CDR3 spans 15 amino acids. The ends were cut back, 1 base at V and 1 base at J, with 11 bases in the middle. Germline V lookup: CDR1 SGDLS, CDR2 YYNGEE. The CDR3, as DNA: TGTGCCAGCAGCGTATACACAGGGCGGAACACTGAAGCTTTCTTT. It is translated as CASSVYTGRNTEAFF. Using reference TRBV9 and TRBJ1-1 for the parts outside the CDR3, the full variable domain is DSGVTQTPKHLITATGQRVTLRCSPRSGDLSVYWYQQSLDQGLQFLIQYYNGEERAKGNILERFSAQQFPDLHSELNLSSLELGDSALYFCASSVYTGRNTEAFFGQGTRLTVV.

The chain links TRBV18 to TRBJ2-4, with D unresolved. The CDR3 covers 16 residues. Germline V CDR1 and CDR2: KGHSH, LQKENI. Trimming cost V 0 bases and J 1 base, with 10 bases left between them. The CDR3 sequence: CASSPPTFIAKNIQYF. The CDR3 region has the DNA TGTGCCAGCTCACCACCAACTTTCATCGCCAAAAACATTCAGTACTTC.

This chain connects TRBV2 to TRBJ2-5; the match to TRBD1 covers 9 bases. The germline CDR1 and CDR2 sequences are SNHLY and FYNNEI. The CDR3 runs 15 residues. V trimming: 7 bases; J trimming: 2 bases; junction bases outside the gene matches: 8. CDR3 nucleotides: TGTGCCAGCACTCGGGACAGGGCCCCGCAAGAGACCCAGTACTTC. It encodes CASTRDRAPQETQYF.

The rearrangement uses TRBV19 and TRBJ1-1; D possibly corresponds to TRBD1 (5 bases). Germline V CDR1 and CDR2: LNHDA, SQIVND (reference sequence). This CDR3 has 14 amino acids. V lost 5 bases, J lost 0 bases, and 10 bases lay in between. This chain's CDR3 is CASSARQMNTEAFF. CDR3 nucleotide sequence: TGTGCCAGTAGTGCCCGACAGATGAACACTGAAGCTTTCTTT.

The V gene is TRBV6-5, the J gene TRBJ1-1, with TRBD1 identical over 8 bases. After removal of 7 bases from V and 5 bases from J, the junction contained 12 bases not matched to a gene. CDR1 is MNHEY and CDR2 is SVGAGI in the germline V gene. The CDR3 consists of 15 residues. Here the CDR3 reads CASKLGAGGYTEAFF. CDR3 sequence (DNA): TGTGCCAGCAAACTGGGGGCAGGGGGCTATACTGAAGCTTTCTTT.

This clone was recorded once. The rearrangement joins TRBV6-5 to TRBJ1-1; TRBD1 matches at 7 bases. The V gene end was trimmed by 4 bases and the J gene end by 3 bases; junction bases not matched to a gene: 8. The length of the CDR3 is 15 residues. Germline lookup yields CDR1 MNHEY and CDR2 SVGAGI. The CDR3 loop reads CASSSPTGVDTEAFF. In nucleotides, the CDR3 is TGTGCCAGCAGTTCTCCTACAGGGGTGGACACTGAAGCTTTCTTT.

There are a few counts of this clone. This rearrangement joins TRBV7-2 to TRBJ2-7; TRBD2 matches at 14 bases. CDR1 is SGHTA and CDR2 is FQGNSA in the germline V gene. This CDR3 is built from 16 residues. The trim removed 5 bases at V and 4 bases at J, leaving 7 bases unmatched. For the CDR3, the DNA is TGTGCCAGCAGCACGACTAGCGGGAGGGCCATATACGAGCAGTACTTC. It codes for CASSTTSGRAIYEQYF.